The rows below give T cell receptor beta chains drawn from one sample of a study of shared clonotypes between healthy human individuals. Method: immunoSEQ multiplex PCR; TCRdb's copy keeps in-frame clones and lacks some. The profile shows some 2,000,000 clones, roughly 94% of them singletons. Sequencing was carried out using naive CD8+ T cells sorted from blood. The source is a man between 18 and 35 years old in good health. The CDR3 runs from the conserved cysteine through the conserved F or W. Only part of the rows carry a size: once, few, many, or a class if the clone is expanded.

NA,TRBV28,TRBJ1-6,CASSLRQVNVSPLHF
NA,TRBV9,TRBJ2-7,CASSVDGLSYEQYF
once,TRBV12-5,TRBJ1-4,CASGLGQGDEKLFF
NA,TRBV6-1,TRBJ2-2,CASSLTQGSGELFF
once,TRBV19,TRBJ1-1,CASLGVTGGFHTEAFF
NA,TRBV28,TRBJ1-5,CASSPRGYLQGPQPQHF
NA,TRBV4-2,TRBJ1-1,CASSPEGGLNTEAFF
NA,TRBV9,TRBJ2-7,CASSVDTSPYEQYF
NA,TRBV25-1,TRBJ1-1,CASRFGGLATEAFF
NA,TRBV4-1,TRBJ1-2,CASSPHLDGPAYGYTF
NA,TRBV7-2,TRBJ2-7,CASTPPGGRSYEQYF
NA,TRBV27,TRBJ2-4,CASSLAGKNIQYF
NA,TRBV9,TRBJ2-3,CASSAAGAMNTQYF
NA,TRBV29-1,TRBJ1-1,CSVEEGQNTEAFF
NA,TRBV21-1,TRBJ1-6,CASSKEGGWDSPLHF
NA,TRBV7-3,TRBJ2-5,CASSLNPGLAETQYF
NA,TRBV7-7,TRBJ2-5,CAVRGGGETQYF
NA,TRBV10-3,TRBJ2-7,CAISATNEQYF
NA,TRBV7-9,TRBJ2-1,CASSHYRVDEQFF
few,TRBV7-9,TRBJ1-6,CASSSGGAGSPLHF
NA,TRBV29-1,TRBJ2-1,CSVDGPVGGNGEQFF
NA,TRBV14,TRBJ2-7,CASSQDGTGGNEQYF
NA,TRBV28,TRBJ1-3,CASSSDRGAGNTIYF
few,TRBV9,TRBJ1-3,CASSPQGLGNTIYF
once,TRBV7-9,TRBJ2-7,CASSLQTPGGDEQYF
NA,TRBV30,TRBJ2-2,CAWTSGGAGELFF
NA,TRBV7-2,TRBJ2-7,CASSLGTSGYYEQYF
NA,TRBV14,TRBJ2-7,CASSLGLASHYYEQYF
NA,TRBV19,TRBJ1-5,CASSLTGDWQPQHF
NA,TRBV9,TRBJ1-5,CASSVIDYSNQPQHF
once,TRBV5-4,TRBJ2-5,CASSTWGETQYF
once,TRBV6-5,TRBJ1-2,CASSPTGEWYGYTF
NA,TRBV2,TRBJ2-5,CASRKGAGETQYF
NA,TRBV27,TRBJ2-7,CASSLSKGTGYSYEQYF
once,TRBV21-1,TRBJ1-2,CASSKGDGGYTF
NA,TRBV6-6,TRBJ2-1,CASTTLAGGPNEQFF
few,TRBV9,TRBJ2-2,CASSVEAATGELFF
NA,TRBV2,TRBJ2-3,CASSRSGGSTDTQYF
NA,TRBV2,TRBJ1-2,CASSEGHLTNYGYTF
NA,TRBV6-5,TRBJ2-7,CASSYSLAETYEQYF
NA,TRBV4-1,TRBJ1-6,CASSHARTATNSPLHF
NA,TRBV7-9,TRBJ2-3,CASSPIDNTDTQYF